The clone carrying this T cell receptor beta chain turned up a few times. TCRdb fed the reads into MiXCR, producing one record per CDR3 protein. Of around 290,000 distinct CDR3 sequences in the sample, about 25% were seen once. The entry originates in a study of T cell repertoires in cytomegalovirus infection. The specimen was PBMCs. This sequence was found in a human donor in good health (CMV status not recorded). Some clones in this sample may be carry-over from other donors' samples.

CDR3 bases: TGCAGTGCTAGGCCCCATGGAGGACAGGTTAATTCACCCCTCCACTTT. Residues: CSARPHGGQVNSPLHF. V gene TRBV20-1 combines with J gene TRBJ1-6, with 7 bases fitting TRBD1. CDR1 and CDR2 from the germline V gene are DFQATT and SNEGSKA (reference sequence). The CDR3 totals 16 residues. J lost 6 bases, V lost 3 bases, and 11 bases had no gene match.